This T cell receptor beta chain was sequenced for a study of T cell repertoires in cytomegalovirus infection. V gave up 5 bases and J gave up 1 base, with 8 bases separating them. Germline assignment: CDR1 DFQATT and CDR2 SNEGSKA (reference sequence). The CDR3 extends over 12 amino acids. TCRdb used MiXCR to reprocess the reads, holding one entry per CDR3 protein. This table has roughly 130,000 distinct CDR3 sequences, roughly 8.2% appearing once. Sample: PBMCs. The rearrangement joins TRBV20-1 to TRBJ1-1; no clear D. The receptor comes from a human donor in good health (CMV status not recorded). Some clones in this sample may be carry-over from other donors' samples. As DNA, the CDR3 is TGCAGTGCTCCTATTTGGAACACTGAAGCTTTCTTT. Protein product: CSAPIWNTEAFF.